The clone carrying this TCR beta chain was found many times. The sample belongs to a study of T cells in Graves' hyperthyroidism and ophthalmopathy. Researchers took RNA transcripts and amplified the TCR beta CDR3 regions from them. The HTBI primer set drove a first-round RT-PCR of the TCR CDR3. One entry per CDR3 protein results from TCRdb running MiXCR on the multiplex PCR reads. This sample carries about 400,000 distinct CDR3 sequences, 15% to 19% of them seen once, and the ten largest clones take 28%. The CDR3 consists of 13 residues. Germline CDR1 DFQATT, CDR2 SNEGSKA (reference sequence). V was cut by 6 bases and J by 5 bases, with 16 bases left in between.

Sample: blood. The clonotype comes from a woman between 18 and 29 years old with Graves' hyperthyroidism that later progressed to Graves' ophthalmopathy. The rearrangement joins TRBV20-1 to TRBJ2-5, with D tentatively TRBD2 (6 bases). In DNA, the CDR3 is TGCAGTGCCCGGGGACTGCCAGGGGAGACCCAGTACTTC. Its translation: CSARGLPGETQYF.